Below, 32 T cell receptor beta chains from the same sample are listed, as sequenced in a study of T cell repertoires in cytomegalovirus infection. TCRdb ran MiXCR on the reads and lists one entry per CDR3 protein. The sample lists roughly 920,000 distinct CDR3 sequences, approximately 30% seen once, with roughly 13% in the top ten. The antigens for these receptors are not known. The sample consisted of cultured CD8+ T cells from PBMCs, taken from culture after CMV antigen stimulation. Receptors were obtained from a human donor in good health (CMV status not recorded). Some clones in this sample may be carry-over from other donors' samples.

This clonotype was detected many times. The chain employs TRBV7-6 and TRBJ2-3; D remains ambiguous. The germline V gene has CDR1 SGHVS and CDR2 FNYEAQ. The V end lost 5 bases, the J end lost 1 base, and 13 bases lay between the germline ends. The CDR3 runs 15 residues. The DNA of the CDR3 is TGTGCCAGCAGCCAGTCAAGTACCGGCACAGATACGCAGTATTTT. It encodes CASSQSSTGTDTQYF.

The rearrangement links TRBV7-6 to TRBJ1-2, with D possibly being TRBD1 (5 bases). Per germline, CDR1 SGHVS and CDR2 FNYEAQ. CDR3 length: 15 amino acids. Trimming cost V 5 bases and J 5 bases, with 18 bases left between them. For the CDR3, the DNA is TGTGCCAGCAGCAACGAACAGGAGGCTTATTATGGCTACACCTTC. Its protein is CASSNEQEAYYGYTF.

This clonotype was seen a few times. The V and J genes are TRBV10-3 and TRBJ1-2; 7 bases line up with TRBD1. V dropped 6 bases and J dropped 9; count of bases not matched to a gene: 37. CDR1 is ENHRY, CDR2 SYGVKD, per germline. This CDR3 has 22 residues. In DNA, the CDR3 is TGTGCCATCAGGACAGGGAATACAGATGAACTGAGGAGAACAGGGACCGTTTGGCGCTACACCTTC. This encodes CAIRTGNTDELRRTGTVWRYTF.

This clonotype has more than one count but fewer than ten. This chain links TRBV20-1 with TRBJ2-5, with D maybe TRBD2 (5 bases). Trimming left V 6 bases short and J 1 base short, with 15 bases between. Per the germline V gene, CDR1 is DFQATT and CDR2 is SNEGSKA (reference sequence). The CDR3 consists of 14 residues. The CDR3 sequence is CSASASIRQETQYF. In DNA form, the CDR3 reads TGCAGTGCGTCGGCTAGCATCCGCCAAGAGACCCAGTACTTC.

This clonotype came up a few times. V gene TRBV10-3 combines with J gene TRBJ2-2, with a weak D call TRBD2 (6 bases). Germline V gives CDR1 ENHRY, CDR2 SYGVKD. There are 16 residues in the CDR3. Trimming took off 6 bases at V and 2 bases at J, with 16 bases between the two ends. The CDR3 protein is CAISNPREPNTGELFF. CDR3 sequence (DNA): TGTGCCATCAGCAACCCCCGGGAGCCCAACACCGGGGAGCTGTTTTTT.

Concerning this clonotype: It may be a read error: a sequence one base away is much more abundant. The rearrangement joins TRBV7-9 to TRBJ1-2; 7 bases agree with TRBD1. This CDR3 contains 15 residues. Trimming took 3 bases from V and 4 from J; bases not matched to a gene: 8. Germline V lookup: CDR1 SEHNR, CDR2 FQNEAQ (reference sequence). CDR3 sequence reads: CASSFVGRGVYGYTF. CDR3 bases: TGTGCCAGCAGCTTCGTAGGCAGGGGGGTCTATGGCTACACCTTC.

The rearrangement links TRBV5-6 to TRBJ2-7; D remains ambiguous. The CDR3 has 14 residues. Between the trimmed V and J ends, which lost 1 base and 3 bases, there was a span of 11 bases. Germline assignment: CDR1 SGHDT and CDR2 YYEEEE. CDR3 sequence: CASSLLREDYEQYV. The CDR3 DNA is TGTGCCAGCAGCTTGCTACGAGAGGACTACGAGCAGTACGTC.

The rearrangement links TRBV6-4 to TRBJ1-6; 7 bases map to TRBD1. CDR1 is MRHNA and CDR2 is SNTAGT in the germline V gene. After removal of 4 bases from V and 7 bases from J, the junction contained 4 bases not matched to a gene. The CDR3 is 14 residues long. CDR3 sequence: CASSGQGGNSPLHF. The CDR3 DNA reads TGTGCCAGCAGTGGACAGGGAGGCAATTCACCCCTCCACTTT.

This clonotype was counted only a few times. The chain couples TRBV15 to TRBJ1-2; 9 bases match TRBD1. The germline V gene has CDR1 LNHNV and CDR2 YYDKDF (reference sequence). J gave up 5 bases and V 3 bases, and 16 bases lay outside the gene matches. CDR3 length: 18 amino acids. The CDR3 loop is CATSRDGQGINYPYGYTF. CDR3 in DNA: TGTGCCACCAGCAGGGATGGACAGGGGATCAATTACCCTTATGGCTACACCTTC.

The genes are TRBV2 and TRBJ2-7; no firm D call. Germline V gene lookup returns CDR1 SNHLY and CDR2 FYNNEI. The CDR3 has 12 amino acids. Trimming stripped 8 bases from V and 7 bases from J, with 15 bases between. The CDR3 region is CASGPTAWEQYV. Here the CDR3 DNA reads TGTGCCAGCGGACCGACCGCCTGGGAGCAGTACGTC.

This clonotype was found a few times. The gene calls are TRBV4-1 and TRBJ2-1; no definite D call. V lost 0 bases and J lost 14, with 11 bases in between. This CDR3 has 12 residues. From germline, CDR1 is MGHRA and CDR2 YSYEKL. CDR3 amino acids: CASSQEGGVKFF. In DNA form, the CDR3 reads TGCGCCAGCAGCCAAGAGGGTGGGGTAAAGTTCTTC.

This chain joins TRBV27 and TRBJ1-6, with D unclear. The CDR3 loop spans 14 amino acids. From germline, CDR1 is MNHEY and CDR2 SMNVEV (reference sequence). Trimming removed 7 bases from V and 5 bases from J, with 12 bases in between. The CDR3 nucleotides read TGTGCCAGCAAGTCCGGACTTGATAATTCACCCCTCCACTTT. Its protein is CASKSGLDNSPLHF.

This clonotype was seen only a few times. The chain couples TRBV19 to TRBJ2-7; D assignment may be TRBD1 or TRBD2 (5 bases each). V shed 3 bases and J shed 5 bases, with 11 bases lying between them. The germline V gene encodes CDR1 LNHDA and CDR2 SQIVND (reference sequence). This CDR3 region has 13 residues. The CDR3 protein is CASSMTGAHEQYF. CDR3 nucleotide sequence: TGTGCCAGTAGTATGACCGGGGCGCACGAGCAGTACTTC.

Only a few counts were recorded for this clonotype. This chain uses TRBV7-6 with TRBJ2-1; 7 bases line up with TRBD1. V shed 3 bases, J shed 8 bases, and the junction held 7 bases outside the gene matches. This CDR3 is built from 14 residues. CDR1 and CDR2 (germline): SGHVS, FNYEAQ. The CDR3 loop reads CASSFKGADDEQFF. Here the CDR3 DNA reads TGTGCCAGCAGCTTCAAGGGGGCTGATGATGAGCAGTTCTTC.

This clonotype was observed a few times. V usage is TRBV10-3 and J usage is TRBJ2-7; D is perhaps TRBD1 (6 bases). The CDR3 runs to 14 residues. Trimming removed 3 bases at V and 2 bases at J, with 11 bases between. Germline lookup yields CDR1 ENHRY and CDR2 SYGVKD. The CDR3 sequence: CAISDWTAAYEQYF. The CDR3, as DNA: TGTGCCATCAGTGATTGGACAGCGGCCTACGAGCAGTACTTC.

The chain couples TRBV7-3 to TRBJ1-2; D unclear. Deletions cut 3 bases from V and 6 bases from J, with 8 bases between. The germline gives CDR1 SGHTA, CDR2 FQGTGA. The CDR3 has 12 residues. The DNA for the CDR3 is TGTGCCAGCAGCTTCTCATACAATGGCTACACCTTC. This translates into CASSFSYNGYTF.

The V and J genes are TRBV7-9 and TRBJ2-3, with D perhaps matching TRBD2 (7 bases). V was shortened by 2 bases and J by 9 bases, with 30 bases between the two germline ends. Germline CDR1 SEHNR, CDR2 FQNEAQ (reference sequence). This CDR3 spans 19 amino acids. The CDR3 here is CASSLNPNGAGGPTPTQYF. The CDR3 DNA follows: TGTGCCAGCAGCTTAAACCCGAACGGTGCCGGGGGGCCGACCCCAACGCAGTATTTT.

The rearrangement joins TRBV7-9 to TRBJ1-2; no reliable D call. The length of the CDR3 is 10 residues. V was cut by 7 bases and J by 5 bases, with 5 bases left in between. From germline, CDR1 is SEHNR and CDR2 FQNEAQ (reference sequence). DNA for the CDR3: TGTGCCAGCACCAAGTATGGCTACACCTTC. Translating gives CASTKYGYTF.

The rearrangement links TRBV20-1 to TRBJ1-2, with D maybe TRBD1 (6 bases). The V gene lost 1 base and the J gene lost 0 bases, with 15 bases spanning the gap. CDR3 length: 16 residues. In germline, CDR1 is DFQATT, CDR2 SNEGSKA (reference sequence). The CDR3 loop reads CSARVAGVITNYGYTF. CDR3 bases: TGCAGTGCTAGAGTGGCAGGGGTTATTACTAACTATGGCTACACCTTC.

This clonotype has a count of ten or more. CDR3 sequence: CASSLHERGSRNTEAFF. The CDR3 DNA is TGCGCCAGCAGCCTCCACGAACGGGGCTCGAGGAACACTGAAGCTTTCTTT. The chain couples TRBV4-1 to TRBJ1-1, with a tentative D call TRBD1 (5 bases). Germline lookup yields CDR1 MGHRA and CDR2 YSYEKL. The V and J ends lost 4 bases and 1 base respectively, with 19 bases between them. The CDR3 extends over 17 amino acids.

This clonotype was detected many times. V usage is TRBV6-1 and J usage is TRBJ2-3; 10 nucleotides line up with TRBD2. V lost 6 bases and J lost 4; bases outside the gene matches: 4. CDR3 size: 14 residues. Germline CDR1 reads MNHNS; CDR2 reads SASEGT. CDR3 amino acids: CASRSSGRADTQYF. The DNA for the CDR3 is TGTGCCAGCAGATCAAGCGGGAGGGCAGATACGCAGTATTTT.

This clonotype was counted at least ten times. The chain is built from TRBV7-2 and TRBJ1-5; no reliable D call. Per the germline V gene, CDR1 is SGHTA and CDR2 is FQGNSA. CDR3 length equals 15 residues. In nucleotides, the CDR3 is TGTGCTAACCAGGCTCAGATAAATAGCAATCAGCCCCAGCATTTT. Translation: CANQAQINSNQPQHF.

This clonotype was detected a few times. The rearrangement joins TRBV3-1 to TRBJ2-7; D is perhaps TRBD1 or TRBD2 (5 bases each). The CDR3 has 19 residues. Per the germline V gene, CDR1 is LGHDT and CDR2 is YNNKEL (reference sequence). V lost 2 bases and J lost 2, with 25 bases in between. The CDR3 nucleotides are TGTGCCAGCAGCCAAAACGAGAAAATCGGGACGGTGGCGACCTACGAGCAGTACGTC. It codes for CASSQNEKIGTVATYEQYV.

Many counts were recorded for this clonotype. The chain couples TRBV7-6 to TRBJ1-2; tentatively, D is TRBD1 (6 bases). The CDR3 totals 11 residues. The germline CDR1 and CDR2 sequences are SGHVS and FNYEAQ. CDR3 DNA: TGTGCGTTGCGGACAGTCTATGGCTACACCTTC. This translates into CALRTVYGYTF.

At least ten counts were recorded for this clonotype. The chain uses TRBV11-2 and TRBJ1-1; 7 bases align to TRBD1. Germline assignment: CDR1 SGHAT and CDR2 FQNNGV. V lost 11 bases, J lost 0 bases, and 6 bases stayed unmatched. CDR3 length: 13 amino acids. CDR3: CAAGGGMNTEAFF. In DNA form, the CDR3 reads TGTGCCGCAGGGGGGGGGATGAACACTGAAGCTTTCTTT.

The sample holds a few counts of this clonotype. The rearrangement joins TRBV11-2 to TRBJ1-2, with D possibly matching TRBD1 (5 bases). There are 14 residues in the CDR3. Germline loops: CDR1 SGHAT, CDR2 FQNNGV. V was trimmed by 6 bases and J by 4 bases, leaving 15 bases between them. CDR3 bases: TGTGCCAGCAGTTTTGGAGGGGACTCCTATGGCTACACCTTC. This codes for CASSFGGDSYGYTF.

CDR3 DNA: TGTGCCAGCAGTATTTCGCTCTCCCGGGACGGATGGAACACCGGGGAGCTGTTTTTT. Its translation: CASSISLSRDGWNTGELFF. The chain employs TRBV12-3 or TRBV12-4 and TRBJ2-2, with D perhaps assigned TRBD1 or TRBD2 (5 bases each). The CDR3 contains 19 residues. V lost 5 bases, J lost 1 base, and 23 bases lay in between.

The V and J genes are TRBV7-2 and TRBJ2-3; weak D call: TRBD2 (5 bases). V lost 7 bases to trimming and J lost 3 bases, with 14 bases between them. Germline assignment: CDR1 SGHTA and CDR2 FQGNSA. The CDR3 covers 14 residues. CDR3 coding DNA: TGTGCCAGCACACTAACGGGGTTAACAGATACGCAGTATTTT. Translated: CASTLTGLTDTQYF.

This chain connects TRBV7-6 to TRBJ1-1; D not certain. V lost 1 base to trimming and J lost 5 bases, with 11 bases between them. The CDR3 length is 14 residues. In germline, CDR1 is SGHVS, CDR2 FNYEAQ. The CDR3 sequence: CASSLGEERTEAFF. The CDR3 DNA follows: TGTGCCAGCAGCTTAGGGGAGGAGCGAACTGAAGCTTTCTTT.

This clonotype was seen a handful of times. J is TRBJ2-4 and V is TRBV12-3 or TRBV12-4; the D call may be TRBD1 or TRBD2 (6 bases each). The CDR3 spans 14 residues. The V gene lost 5 bases and the J gene lost 14 bases, with 22 bases spanning the gap. DNA for the CDR3: TGTGCCAGCAGTACGTACCTCCGGGGGCAGGGGAAGTACTTC. Translating gives CASSTYLRGQGKYF.

This chain uses TRBV6-8 with TRBJ1-1; D ambiguous. The V end lost 7 bases, the J end lost 1 base, and 13 bases lay between the germline ends. CDR1 is MNHGY, CDR2 SAAAGT, per germline. The CDR3 has 14 residues. CDR3 sequence reads: CASKEGLGNTEAFF. In nucleotides, the CDR3 is TGTGCCAGCAAGGAGGGTTTGGGGAACACTGAAGCTTTCTTT.

This clonotype was detected only a few times. The chain links TRBV19 to TRBJ2-3; D not certain. Germline lookup yields CDR1 LNHDA and CDR2 SQIVND (reference sequence). The length of the CDR3 is 13 residues. Trimming took off 3 bases at V and 2 bases at J, with 6 bases between the two ends. The CDR3 is CASSILTTDTQYF. The CDR3 DNA sequence: TGTGCCAGTAGTATTCTGACCACAGATACGCAGTATTTT.